The following is a T cell receptor (beta chain) sequence with its context. Produced via immunoSEQ multiplex PCR; TCRdb's table is partial and in-frame only. The profile covers about 60,000 clones, with around 89% appearing a single time and 1.2% to 1.5% taken by the ten largest. Germline CDR1 is SGHTA and CDR2 is FQGNSA. The CDR3 loop spans 15 amino acids. Trimming at V came to 3 bases and at J to 6 bases, leaving 3 bases not matched to a gene. This entry is derived from a study of blood T cell repertoires in COVID-19. Whole-study context: Whether acute or convalescent, the COVID-19 samples came from the United States, Italy and Spain.

Input material: peripheral blood. This rearrangement joins TRBV7-2 to TRBJ1-4; 11 bases fit TRBD1. The clonotype comes from a man in his 60s with acute or convalescent COVID-19. The CDR3 nucleotides read TGTGCCAGCAGCTTGGACAGGGGGCGCGATGAAAAACTGTTTTTT. It specifies CASSLDRGRDEKLFF.